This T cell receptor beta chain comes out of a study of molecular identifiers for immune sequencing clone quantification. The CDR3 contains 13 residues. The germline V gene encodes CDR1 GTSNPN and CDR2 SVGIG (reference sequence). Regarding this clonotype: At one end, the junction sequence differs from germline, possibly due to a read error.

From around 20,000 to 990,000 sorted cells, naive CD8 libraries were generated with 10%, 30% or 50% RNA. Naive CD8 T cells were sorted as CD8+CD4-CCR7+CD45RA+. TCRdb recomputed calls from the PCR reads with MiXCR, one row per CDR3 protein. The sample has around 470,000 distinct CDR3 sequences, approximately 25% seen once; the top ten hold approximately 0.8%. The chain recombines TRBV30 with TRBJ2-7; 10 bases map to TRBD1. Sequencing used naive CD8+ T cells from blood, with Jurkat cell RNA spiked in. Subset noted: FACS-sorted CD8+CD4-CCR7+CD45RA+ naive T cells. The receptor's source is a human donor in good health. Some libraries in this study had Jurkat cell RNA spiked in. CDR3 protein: CAWGTGVTYERYF. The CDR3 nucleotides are TGTGCCTGGGGGACAGGGGTGACCTACGAGCGGTACTTC. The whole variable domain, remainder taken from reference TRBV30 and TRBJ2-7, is SQTIHQWPATLVQPVGSPLSLECTVEGTSNPNLYWYRQAAGRGLQLLFYSVGIGQISSEVPQNLSASRPQDRQFILSSKKLLLSDSGFYLCAWGTGVTYERYFGPGTRLTVT.